These 27 T cell receptor beta chains share one sample of origin, sequenced in a study of blood T cell repertoires in COVID-19. Profiled with immunoSEQ multiplex PCR; TCRdb holds only in-frame clones, not every one. The sample shows roughly 250,000 clones, around 86% of them seen only once. Sequenced: PBMCs or T cells enriched from blood (not recorded which). These receptors all stem from a woman between 50 and 59 years old who had recovered from COVID-19.

In its sample, this clone was seen once. This sequence joins TRBV1 and TRBJ2-3; the DNA was not used to check the table's D call, TRBD2. TRBV1 is marked as a pseudogene. The CDR3 has 18 residues. The CDR3 loop reads CTSSFGTSGNKGTDTQYF. Written as DNA, the CDR3 is TGCACCAGCAGCTTTGGGACTAGCGGGAATAAGGGCACAGATACGCAGTATTTT.

This rearrangement joins TRBV27 to TRBJ1-5, with 8 nucleotides matching TRBD1. Germline trimming cut 5 bases from V and 1 base from J; bases unmatched to any gene: 7. Germline V lookup: CDR1 MNHEY, CDR2 SMNVEV (reference sequence). The CDR3 totals 16 residues. As DNA, the CDR3 is TGTGCCAGCAGTCAGAGGACAGGGCTGAGCAATCAGCCCCAGCATTTT. Protein sequence: CASSQRTGLSNQPQHF.

V gene TRBV27 combines with J gene TRBJ1-2; 8 nucleotides match TRBD1. The CDR3 contains 19 residues. The germline V gene encodes CDR1 MNHEY and CDR2 SMNVEV (reference sequence). V was clipped by 4 bases and J by 4 bases; unmatched bases: 20. For the CDR3, the DNA is TGTGCCAGCAGTTCCCTCCACCGGGACAGGCGGACAACAAGCTATGGCTACACCTTC. Amino acid sequence: CASSSLHRDRRTTSYGYTF.

The rearrangement joins TRBV28 to TRBJ1-2, with D possibly matching TRBD1 (6 bases). The germline gives CDR1 MDHEN, CDR2 SYDVKM. V was shortened by 7 bases and J by 8 bases, with 14 bases between the two germline ends. The CDR3 is made up of 12 amino acids. The CDR3 is CASTSWGQGYTF. The CDR3 nucleotides are TGTGCCAGCACCTCCTGGGGGCAGGGCTACACCTTC.

The chain joins TRBV19 to TRBJ2-5, with TRBD1 matching over 12 bases. Germline-derived CDR1 and CDR2 are LNHDA and SQIVND (reference sequence). The V segment lost 10 bases and the J segment 4 bases; nucleotides outside the gene matches: 7. This CDR3 spans 14 amino acids. The CDR3 here is CATKGTGGSETQYF. CDR3 nucleotide sequence: TGTGCCACCAAAGGGACAGGGGGCTCAGAGACCCAGTACTTC. Using reference TRBV19 and TRBJ2-5 for the parts outside the CDR3, the full variable domain is DGGITQSPKYLFRKEGQNVTLSCEQNLNHDAMYWYRQDPGQGLRLIYYSQIVNDFQKGDIAEGYSVSREKKESFPLTVTSAQKNPTAFYLCATKGTGGSETQYFGPGTRLLVL.

This clone was counted between two and nine times. The sample holds other DNA sequences that translate to the same CDR3. The chain uses TRBV3-1 (or the pseudogene TRBV3-2) and TRBJ1-1, with 8 bases lining up with TRBD1. Germline-derived CDR1 and CDR2 are LGHDT and YNNKEL (reference sequence). V shed 4 bases and J 0 bases; nucleotides not matched to a gene: 7. The CDR3 has 16 amino acids. In DNA, the CDR3 is TGTGCCAGCAGCCCCAGGACAGGGCCGATGAACACTGAAGCTTTCTTT. This translates into CASSPRTGPMNTEAFF.

This chain uses TRBV20-1 with TRBJ1-2; TRBD1 is a possible D gene (5 bases). Germline values: CDR1 DFQATT, CDR2 SNEGSKA (reference sequence). Between the trimmed V and J ends, which lost 7 bases and 4 bases, there was a span of 7 bases. The CDR3 is made up of 10 amino acids. DNA of the CDR3: TGCAGTGGGGGCAGCTATGGCTACACCTTC. Its protein product is CSGGSYGYTF.

This rearrangement joins TRBV6-1 to TRBJ2-7; D uncertain. Per the germline V gene, CDR1 is MNHNS and CDR2 is SASEGT. The ends were cut back, 2 bases at V and 2 bases at J, with 7 bases in the middle. CDR3 length equals 13 residues. The CDR3 protein is CASSEQTAYEQYF. The CDR3 nucleotides read TGTGCCAGCAGTGAACAAACAGCCTACGAGCAGTACTTC.

The chain couples TRBV4-1 to TRBJ1-2, with a weak D call TRBD1 (6 bases). Trimming cost V 3 bases and J 5 bases, with 19 bases left between them. Per the germline V gene, CDR1 is MGHRA and CDR2 is YSYEKL. This CDR3 region has 16 residues. The CDR3 bases are TGCGCCAGCAGCCACTCCGTAACACAGGGAAGGTATGGCTACACCTTC. It encodes CASSHSVTQGRYGYTF.

The chain joins TRBV11-3 to TRBJ2-1, with 8 bases that match TRBD2. Germline trimming cut 5 bases from V and 0 bases from J; bases unmatched to any gene: 3. This CDR3 contains 15 residues. The germline V gene encodes CDR1 SGHNT and CDR2 YENEEA. CDR3 region: CASSVAGTSYNEQFF. CDR3 sequence (DNA): TGTGCCAGCAGCGTAGCGGGAACCTCCTACAATGAGCAGTTCTTC. Supplemented by reference TRBV11-3 and TRBJ2-1, the full variable domain reads EAGVVQSPRYKIIEKKQPVAFWCNPISGHNTLYWYLQNLGQGPELLIRYENEEAVDDSQLPKDRFSAERLKGVDSTLKIQPAELGDSAVYLCASSVAGTSYNEQFFGPGTRLTVL.

The chain employs TRBV7-6 and TRBJ2-7; TRBD1 matches at 12 bases. CDR1 SGHVS and CDR2 FNYEAQ come from the germline V gene. V lost 2 bases, J lost 5 bases, and 7 bases stayed unmatched. The CDR3 is 16 amino acids. CDR3 sequence: CASSLIYGTGGHEQYF. CDR3 bases: TGTGCCAGCAGCTTAATTTACGGGACAGGGGGCCACGAGCAGTACTTC.

V gene TRBV9 combines with J gene TRBJ2-5; 9 bases map to TRBD2. This CDR3 spans 16 amino acids. Losses at the gene ends were 3 bases for V and 0 bases for J; bases not matched to a gene: 6. Germline-derived CDR1 and CDR2 are SGDLS and YYNGEE. The CDR3, as DNA: TGTGCCAGCAGCGCTCTTAGCGGGAGCCACCAAGAGACCCAGTACTTC. Translated, it gives CASSALSGSHQETQYF. Filled out from reference TRBV9 and TRBJ2-5, the complete variable domain reads DSGVTQTPKHLITATGQRVTLRCSPRSGDLSVYWYQQSLDQGLQFLIQYYNGEERAKGNILERFSAQQFPDLHSELNLSSLELGDSALYFCASSALSGSHQETQYFGPGTRLLVL.

The rearrangement uses TRBV5-1 and TRBJ2-7; D might be TRBD1 (5 bases). With 4 bases removed from V and 1 base from J, the gap between germline ends came to 24 bases. The germline V gene has CDR1 SGHRS and CDR2 YFSETQ. This CDR3 is built from 18 residues. CDR3 region: CASSPDASGLKHSYEQYF. The CDR3 DNA reads as TGCGCCAGCAGCCCAGACGCGTCAGGGCTCAAACATTCCTACGAGCAGTACTTC.

This sequence joins TRBV30 and TRBJ1-5, with a tentative D call TRBD1 (6 bases). This CDR3 has 14 residues. From germline, CDR1 is GTSNPN and CDR2 SVGIG (reference sequence). V was pared by 3 bases and J by 5 bases, with 14 bases between. This CDR3 reads CAWSRGQIDQPQHF. In nucleotides, the CDR3 is TGTGCCTGGAGCAGAGGACAGATAGATCAGCCCCAGCATTTT.

The rearrangement uses TRBV4-1 and TRBJ2-7, with 8 bases fitting TRBD2. CDR1 MGHRA and CDR2 YSYEKL come from the germline V gene. This CDR3 region has 14 residues. After removal of 4 bases from V and 4 bases from J, the junction contained 6 bases not matched to a gene. This CDR3 reads CASSPRTSTYEQYF. CDR3 nucleotide sequence: TGCGCCAGCAGCCCCCGGACTAGCACATACGAGCAGTACTTC.

V is TRBV28 and J is TRBJ1-4, with D uncertain. The CDR3 length is 12 residues. Germline CDR1 is MDHEN and CDR2 is SYDVKM. Trimming left V 6 bases short and J 8 bases short, with 10 bases between. The CDR3: CASRPSREKLFF. The CDR3 DNA reads TGTGCCAGCAGACCCTCGCGGGAAAAACTGTTTTTT.

The rearrangement links TRBV24-1 to TRBJ2-1; D possibly corresponds to TRBD2 (5 bases). The CDR3 sequence is 14 residues long. Trimming took 9 bases from V and 3 from J, leaving 14 bases between them. The V gene's germline CDR1 is KGHDR and CDR2 SFDVKD. The CDR3 loop is CATAKGGGYNEQFF. DNA for the CDR3: TGTGCCACCGCTAAAGGTGGAGGCTACAATGAGCAGTTCTTC.

This chain uses TRBV7-3 with TRBJ2-2, with 8 bases that match TRBD1. V was clipped by 5 bases and J by 3 bases; unmatched bases: 8. The CDR3 covers 16 residues. The germline CDR1 and CDR2 sequences are SGHTA and FQGTGA. CDR3 coding DNA: TGTGCCAGCAGCCCACATCAGGGGGCTGACACCGGGGAGCTGTTTTTT. This gives the protein CASSPHQGADTGELFF. The full variable domain, completed using reference TRBV7-3 and TRBJ2-2, is GAGVSQTPSNKVTEKGKYVELRCDPISGHTALYWYRQSLGQGPEFLIYFQGTGAADDSGLPNDRFFAVRPEGSVSTLKIQRTERGDSAVYLCASSPHQGADTGELFFGEGSRLTVL.

The J gene is TRBJ1-1, the V gene TRBV3-1 (or the pseudogene TRBV3-2); 8 bases match TRBD1. CDR3 size: 16 residues. The V gene end was trimmed by 3 bases and the J gene end by 3 bases; junction bases not matched to a gene: 9. Germline-derived CDR1 and CDR2 are LGHDT and YNNKEL (reference sequence). The CDR3 loop reads CASSQYQGAQDTEAFF. The DNA for the CDR3 is TGTGCCAGCAGCCAGTATCAGGGGGCGCAGGACACTGAAGCTTTCTTT.

The CDR3 here is CASSTLLPGQPQHF. CDR3 DNA sequence: TGTGCCAGTAGTACCTTACTACCGGGACAGCCCCAGCATTTT. This chain links TRBV19 with TRBJ1-5, with unresolved D. Germline V gene lookup returns CDR1 LNHDA and CDR2 SQIVND (reference sequence). Between the trimmed V and J ends, which lost 4 bases and 7 bases, there was a span of 14 bases. This CDR3 contains 14 residues.

The chain has TRBV5-1 and TRBJ2-5, with TRBD2 matching over 13 bases. Germline loops: CDR1 SGHRS, CDR2 YFSETQ. CDR3 size: 15 residues. The junction had 4 bases not matched to a gene; V was cut back by 4 bases and J by 4 bases. DNA of the CDR3: TGCGCCAGCAGCGCGGGACTAGCGGGACGAGAGACCCAGTACTTC. This gives the protein CASSAGLAGRETQYF. The variable domain in full, completed from reference TRBV5-1 and TRBJ2-5, reads KAGVTQTPRYLIKTRGQQVTLSCSPISGHRSVSWYQQTPGQGLQFLFEYFSETQRNKGNFPGRFSGRQFSNSRSEMNVSTLELGDSALYLCASSAGLAGRETQYFGPGTRLLVL.

This chain links TRBV27 with TRBJ2-1; a weak D match, TRBD2 (5 bases). Per germline, CDR1 MNHEY and CDR2 SMNVEV (reference sequence). CDR3 size: 11 residues. Trimming removed 8 bases at V and 7 bases at J, with 9 bases between. CDR3 coding DNA: TGTGCCAGCCACGAGGGTAATGAGCAGTTCTTC. Its protein product is CASHEGNEQFF.

The rearrangement links TRBV18 to TRBJ2-3; 7 bases align to TRBD2. This CDR3 comprises 15 residues. CDR1 is KGHSH, CDR2 LQKENI, per germline. With 3 bases clipped from V and 6 bases from J, the junction kept 9 bases outside the gene matches. This CDR3 reads CASSPGGRESDTQYF. In DNA, the CDR3 is TGTGCCAGCTCACCTGGTGGGCGGGAGAGCGATACGCAGTATTTT.

The chain joins TRBV7-2 to TRBJ1-6; D gene unclear. Germline CDR1 SGHTA, CDR2 FQGNSA. This CDR3 contains 15 residues. V was pared by 3 bases and J by 5 bases, with 11 bases between. The CDR3 DNA reads as TGTGCCAGCAGCTTTCTCACAGCTCATAATTCACCCCTCCACTTT. Protein: CASSFLTAHNSPLHF. Full variable domain (outside the CDR3, taken from reference TRBV7-2 and TRBJ1-6): GAGVSQSPSNKVTEKGKDVELRCDPISGHTALYWYRQSLGQGLEFLIYFQGNSAPDKSGLPSDRFSAERTGGSVSTLTIQRTQQEDSAVYLCASSFLTAHNSPLHFGNGTRLTVT.

This clone was seen a few times. V usage is TRBV12-2 and J usage is TRBJ2-7; no check of the table's D call, TRBD2, against the DNA was made. TRBV12-2 is a pseudogene segment. The CDR3 contains 12 residues. The CDR3 protein is CARRRELYEQYF. CDR3 coding DNA: TGTGCGAGGCGACGAGAATTGTACGAGCAGTACTTC.

The rearrangement uses TRBV27 and TRBJ1-2; no definite D call. The CDR3 loop spans 16 amino acids. Germline V gene data show CDR1 as MNHEY and CDR2 as SMNVEV (reference sequence). V was cut by 5 bases and J by 5 bases, with 21 bases left in between. CDR3 nucleotide sequence: TGTGCCAGCAGTCCCCTTCTTACAGATCGGGAATATGGCTACACCTTC. Its protein is CASSPLLTDREYGYTF.

This rearrangement joins TRBV28 to TRBJ1-2; 8 bases are shared with TRBD1. Trimming took 7 bases from V and 4 from J; bases not matched to a gene: 2. Germline CDR1 reads MDHEN; CDR2 reads SYDVKM. The CDR3 has 12 amino acids. The CDR3 loop reads CASTDRGYGYTF. The CDR3, as DNA: TGTGCCAGCACTGACAGGGGCTATGGCTACACCTTC.